Listed below are T cell receptor beta chains from one sample, sequenced in a study of T cells in Graves' hyperthyroidism and ophthalmopathy. From the multiplex PCR reads, TCRdb called clonotypes with MiXCR, one entry per CDR3 protein. The sample has around 660,000 distinct CDR3 sequences; about 45% are singletons. Material: peripheral blood or thyroid tissue (not recorded which). Source of these receptors: an adult man with Graves' disease, either hyperthyroidism or ophthalmopathy (not recorded which). Each CDR3 is given with its conserved first and last residue. A D gene is named only where the DNA matches it firmly. Some rows mark clone size as missing; the rest say once, few, many or name a class of expanded clone.

D: TRBD1
V: TRBV20-1
J: TRBJ1-1
size: .
length: 15
CDR3: CSARVQGSMNTEAFF
DNA: TGCAGTGCTAGAGTACAGGGGTCAATGAACACTGAAGCTTTCTTT

D: .
V: TRBV29-1
J: TRBJ2-7
size: many
length: 12
CDR3: CSARDSRDEQYF
DNA: TGCAGCGCACGGGACTCTCGGGACGAGCAGTACTTC

D: .
V: TRBV29-1
J: TRBJ1-2
size: many
length: 11
CDR3: CSVEDLVGYTF
DNA: TGCAGCGTTGAAGATCTCGTCGGCTACACCTTC

D: .
V: TRBV2
J: TRBJ2-7
size: .
length: 13
CDR3: CASRTTEIYEQYF
DNA: TGTGCCAGTAGAACGACAGAGATTTACGAGCAGTACTTC

D: .
V: TRBV5-1
J: TRBJ1-6
size: .
length: 14
CDR3: CASRKTVSNSPLHF
DNA: TGCGCCAGCAGGAAAACAGTGTCGAATTCACCCCTCCACTTT

D: TRBD1
V: TRBV20-1
J: TRBJ1-5
size: .
length: 16
CDR3: CSAREVGGLGNQPQHF
DNA: TGCAGTGCTAGAGAGGTAGGGGGCTTGGGCAATCAGCCCCAGCATTTT

D: .
V: TRBV20-1
J: TRBJ2-7
size: .
length: 13
CDR3: CSARGTGFDEQYF
DNA: TGCAGTGCTAGAGGTACGGGTTTCGATGAGCAGTACTTC

D: .
V: TRBV7-2
J: TRBJ1-6
size: .
length: 12
CDR3: CASSLDGSPLHF
DNA: TGTGCCAGCAGCTTAGATGGCTCACCCCTCCACTTT

D: .
V: TRBV20-1
J: TRBJ1-2
size: .
length: 12
CDR3: CSARAVGSGYTF
DNA: TGCAGTGCTAGAGCTGTAGGGTCGGGCTACACCTTC

D: TRBD1
V: TRBV7-9
J: TRBJ1-2
size: .
length: 13
CDR3: CASSFKGADGYTF
DNA: TGTGCCAGCAGCTTCAAGGGGGCAGATGGCTACACCTTC

D: .
V: TRBV15
J: TRBJ1-1
size: many
length: 14
CDR3: CATSRDLANTEAFF
DNA: TGTGCCACCAGCAGAGATTTGGCGAACACTGAAGCTTTCTTT

D: .
V: TRBV6-6
J: TRBJ1-2
size: .
length: 12
CDR3: CAISPTGSGYTF
DNA: TGTGCCATCAGTCCTACAGGGAGCGGCTACACCTTC

D: TRBD1
V: TRBV29-1
J: TRBJ1-2
size: .
length: 13
CDR3: CSLSGTADYGYTF
DNA: TGCAGCTTGTCCGGGACAGCGGACTATGGCTACACCTTC

D: .
V: TRBV10-3
J: TRBJ2-5
size: once
length: 12
CDR3: CASSASEETQYF
DNA: TGTGCCAGCAGTGCTTCGGAAGAGACCCAGTACTTC

D: TRBD1
V: TRBV2
J: TRBJ1-5
size: many
length: 16
CDR3: CASSADRGSGNQPQHF
DNA: TGTGCCAGCAGCGCGGACAGGGGTTCGGGCAATCAGCCCCAGCATTTT

D: .
V: TRBV7-3
J: TRBJ1-1
size: few
length: 15
CDR3: CASSLFGGRNTEAFF
DNA: TGTGCCAGCAGCTTATTTGGAGGGAGGAACACTGAAGCTTTCTTT

D: TRBD1
V: TRBV7-8
J: TRBJ1-5
size: .
length: 16
CDR3: CASSSGQVPSNQPQHF
DNA: TGTGCCAGCAGCTCCGGACAGGTACCTAGCAATCAGCCCCAGCATTTT

D: .
V: TRBV7-8
J: TRBJ1-6
size: many
length: 14
CDR3: CASSLNRANSPLHF
DNA: TGTGCCAGCAGCTTAAATCGGGCAAACTCACCCCTCCACTTT

D: .
V: TRBV9
J: TRBJ1-3
size: .
length: 14
CDR3: CASRADGYGYTIYF
DNA: TGTGCCAGCAGGGCCGATGGCTATGGCTACACCATATATTTT

D: TRBD2
V: TRBV9
J: TRBJ2-2
size: once
length: 17
CDR3: CASSFSGGGFDTGELFF
DNA: TGTGCCAGCAGTTTTTCCGGGGGGGGGTTTGACACCGGGGAGCTGTTTTTT

D: .
V: TRBV7-4
J: TRBJ2-5
size: few
length: 15
CDR3: CASSFNTGREETQYF
DNA: TGTGCCAGCAGCTTCAATACAGGGCGAGAGGAGACCCAGTACTTC

D: .
V: TRBV24-1
J: TRBJ2-5
size: .
length: 14
CDR3: CATSEGRGEETQYF
DNA: TGTGCCACCAGTGAGGGCAGGGGGGAAGAGACCCAGTACTTC